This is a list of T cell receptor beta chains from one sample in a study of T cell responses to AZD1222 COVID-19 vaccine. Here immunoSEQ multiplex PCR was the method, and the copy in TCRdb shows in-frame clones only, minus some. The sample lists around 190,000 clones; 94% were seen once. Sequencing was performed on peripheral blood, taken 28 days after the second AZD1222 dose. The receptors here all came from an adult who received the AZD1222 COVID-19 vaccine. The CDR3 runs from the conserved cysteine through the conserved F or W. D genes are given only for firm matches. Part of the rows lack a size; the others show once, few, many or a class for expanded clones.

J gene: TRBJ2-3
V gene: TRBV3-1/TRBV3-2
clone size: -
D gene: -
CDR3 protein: CASSQGTPVPTDTQYF
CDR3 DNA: TGTGCCAGCAGCCAAGGGACACCTGTCCCGACAGATACGCAGTATTTT

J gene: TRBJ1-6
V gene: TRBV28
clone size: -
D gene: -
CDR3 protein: CASSQPSRGTPLHF
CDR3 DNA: TGTGCCAGCAGTCAGCCCTCCCGCGGGACACCCCTCCACTTT

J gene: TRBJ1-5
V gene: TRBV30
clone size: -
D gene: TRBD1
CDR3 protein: CAWSGSGQGNQPQHF
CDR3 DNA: TGTGCCTGGAGTGGGTCGGGACAGGGAAATCAGCCCCAGCATTTT

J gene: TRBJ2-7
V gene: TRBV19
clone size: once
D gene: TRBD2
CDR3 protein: CASSIGLAESYEQYF
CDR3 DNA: TGTGCCAGTAGTATAGGACTAGCGGAATCCTACGAGCAGTACTTC

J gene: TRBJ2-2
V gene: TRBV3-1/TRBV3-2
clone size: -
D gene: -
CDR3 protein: CASSQDRTNTGELFF
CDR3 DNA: TGTGCCAGCAGCCAAGATCGGACAAACACCGGGGAGCTGTTTTTT

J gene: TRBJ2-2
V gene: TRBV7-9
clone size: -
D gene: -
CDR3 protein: CASSQELIGELFF
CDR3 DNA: TGTGCCAGCAGCCAAGAGCTTATCGGGGAGCTGTTTTTT

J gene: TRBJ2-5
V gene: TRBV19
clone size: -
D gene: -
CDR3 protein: CASSAYQGETQYF
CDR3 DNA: TGTGCCAGTAGCGCCTATCAGGGAGAGACCCAGTACTTC

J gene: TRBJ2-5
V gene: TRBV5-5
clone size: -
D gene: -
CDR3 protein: CASNLGGMWMVETQYF
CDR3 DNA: TGTGCCAGCAACCTTGGAGGGATGTGGATGGTGGAGACCCAGTACTTC

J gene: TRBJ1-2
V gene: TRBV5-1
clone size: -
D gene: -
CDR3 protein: CASSWTGADYGYTF
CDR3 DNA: TGCGCCAGCAGCTGGACGGGGGCTGACTATGGCTACACCTTC

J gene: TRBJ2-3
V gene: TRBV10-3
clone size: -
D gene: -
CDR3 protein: CATEGRLTSTDTQYF
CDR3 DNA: TGTGCCACCGAGGGCCGACTGACTAGCACAGATACGCAGTATTTT

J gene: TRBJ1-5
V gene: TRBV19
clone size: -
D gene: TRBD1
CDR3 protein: CASRLTRGQPQHF
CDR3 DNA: TGTGCCAGTAGGCTAACCAGGGGGCAGCCCCAGCATTTT

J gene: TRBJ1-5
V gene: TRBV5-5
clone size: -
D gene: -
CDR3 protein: CASSLEVSRGGQPQHF
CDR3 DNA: TGTGCCAGCAGCTTGGAAGTTTCGAGGGGTGGGCAGCCCCAGCATTTT

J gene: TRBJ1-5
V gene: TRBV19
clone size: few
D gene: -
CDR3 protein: CASGTQTTTRYQPQHF
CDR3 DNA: TGTGCCAGCGGGACACAGACAACAACCCGGTATCAGCCCCAGCATTTT

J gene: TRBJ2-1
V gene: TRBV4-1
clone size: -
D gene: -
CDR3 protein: CASSSRPLRGLNEQFF
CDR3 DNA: TGCGCCAGCAGCAGTCGACCCCTCCGAGGATTAAATGAGCAGTTCTTC

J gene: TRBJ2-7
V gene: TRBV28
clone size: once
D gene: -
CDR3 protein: CASSSPGHSYEQYF
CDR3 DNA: TGTGCCAGCAGTTCACCAGGGCACTCCTACGAGCAGTACTTC

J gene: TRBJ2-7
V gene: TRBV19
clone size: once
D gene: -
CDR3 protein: CASSHGGTLYEQYF
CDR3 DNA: TGTGCCAGTAGCCATGGGGGCACCTTGTACGAGCAGTACTTC

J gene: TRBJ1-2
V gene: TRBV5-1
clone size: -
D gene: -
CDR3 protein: CASSFEANYGYTF
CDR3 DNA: TGCGCCAGCAGCTTCGAGGCGAATTATGGCTACACCTTC

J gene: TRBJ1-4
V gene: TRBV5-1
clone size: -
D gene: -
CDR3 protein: CASSLLGQLTEKLFF
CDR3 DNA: TGCGCCAGCAGCTTGTTAGGGCAATTAACTGAAAAACTGTTTTTT

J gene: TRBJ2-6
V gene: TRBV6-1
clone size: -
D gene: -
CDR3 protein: CASSETGANVLTF
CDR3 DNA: TGTGCCAGCAGTGAAACTGGGGCCAACGTCCTGACTTTC

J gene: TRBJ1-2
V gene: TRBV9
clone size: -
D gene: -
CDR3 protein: CASSHRGGGYTF
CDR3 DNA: TGTGCCAGCAGCCACAGAGGGGGTGGCTACACCTTC

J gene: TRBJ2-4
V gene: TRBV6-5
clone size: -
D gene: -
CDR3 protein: CAGSLGLAKNIQYF
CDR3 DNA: TGTGCCGGATCCTTAGGGCTAGCCAAAAACATTCAGTACTTC

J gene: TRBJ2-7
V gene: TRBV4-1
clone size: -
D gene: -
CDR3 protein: CASSQDFLEQYF
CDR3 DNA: TGCGCCAGCAGCCAAGATTTCTTGGAGCAGTACTTC

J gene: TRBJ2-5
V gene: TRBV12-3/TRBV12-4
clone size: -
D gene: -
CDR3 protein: CASSDTRAETQYF
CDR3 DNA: TGTGCCAGCAGTGATACTAGAGCGGAGACCCAGTACTTC

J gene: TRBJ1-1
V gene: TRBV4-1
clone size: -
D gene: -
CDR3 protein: CASSQDKEASNTEAFF
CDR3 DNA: TGCGCCAGCAGCCAAGATAAAGAAGCAAGCAACACTGAAGCTTTCTTT

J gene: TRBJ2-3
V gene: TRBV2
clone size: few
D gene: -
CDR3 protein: CASHDGTTDTQYF
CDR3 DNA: TGTGCCAGCCACGACGGGACGACAGATACGCAGTATTTT

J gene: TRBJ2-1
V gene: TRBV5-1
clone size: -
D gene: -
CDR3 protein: CASEMGNEQFF
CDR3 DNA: TGCGCCAGCGAAATGGGAAATGAGCAGTTCTTC

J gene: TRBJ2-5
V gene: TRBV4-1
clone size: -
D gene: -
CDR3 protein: CASSQDWGPPSQETQYF
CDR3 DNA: TGCGCCAGCAGCCAAGATTGGGGGCCGCCGTCCCAAGAGACCCAGTACTTC

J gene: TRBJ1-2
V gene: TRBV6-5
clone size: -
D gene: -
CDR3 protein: CASSYGQALYGYTF
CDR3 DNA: TGTGCCAGCAGTTACGGCCAGGCCCTCTATGGCTACACCTTC

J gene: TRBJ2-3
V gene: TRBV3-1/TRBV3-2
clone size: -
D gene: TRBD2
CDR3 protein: CASSHYLRWVSLLAGGRPDTQYF
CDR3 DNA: TGTGCCAGCAGCCATTATCTAAGGTGGGTGAGTTTACTAGCGGGGGGGCGGCCAGATACGCAGTATTTT

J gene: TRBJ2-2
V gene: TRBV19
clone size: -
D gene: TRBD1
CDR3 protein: CASNPGTANTGELFF
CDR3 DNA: TGTGCCAGTAATCCCGGGACAGCGAACACCGGGGAGCTGTTTTTT

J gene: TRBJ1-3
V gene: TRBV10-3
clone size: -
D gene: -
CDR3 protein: CAIRDEALRNTIYF
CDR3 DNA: TGTGCCATCAGGGACGAGGCACTCCGAAACACCATATATTTT

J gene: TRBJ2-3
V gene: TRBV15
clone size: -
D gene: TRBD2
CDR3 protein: CATSRTSGGPSNTQYF
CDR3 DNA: TGTGCCACCAGCAGGACTAGCGGGGGCCCGTCCAATACGCAGTATTTT

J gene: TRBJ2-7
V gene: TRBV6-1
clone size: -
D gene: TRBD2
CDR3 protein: CASSEALLAGAYEQYF
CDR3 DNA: TGTGCCAGCAGTGAAGCGCTACTAGCGGGAGCCTACGAGCAGTACTTC

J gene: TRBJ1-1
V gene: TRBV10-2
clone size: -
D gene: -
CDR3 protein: CASTSIMNTEAFF
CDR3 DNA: TGCGCCAGCACCTCGATTATGAACACTGAAGCTTTCTTT

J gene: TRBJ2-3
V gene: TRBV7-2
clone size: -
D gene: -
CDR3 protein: CASSAPVGDTQYF
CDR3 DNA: TGTGCCAGCAGCGCCCCGGTCGGCGATACGCAGTATTTT

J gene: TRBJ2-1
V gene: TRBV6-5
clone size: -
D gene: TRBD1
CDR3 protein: CASSQGQGTYNEQFF
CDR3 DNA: TGTGCCAGCAGCCAGGGACAGGGCACCTACAATGAGCAGTTCTTC

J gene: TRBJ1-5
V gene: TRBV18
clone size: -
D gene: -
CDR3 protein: CASSPEILGQPQHF
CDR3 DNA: TGTGCCAGCTCACCTGAGATCCTAGGTCAGCCCCAGCATTTT

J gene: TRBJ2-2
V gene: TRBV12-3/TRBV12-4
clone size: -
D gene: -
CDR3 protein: CASSLQTGELFF
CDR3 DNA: TGTGCCAGCAGTTTACAAACCGGGGAGCTGTTTTTT

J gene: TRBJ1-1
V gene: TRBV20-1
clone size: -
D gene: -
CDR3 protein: CSANRIPEAFF
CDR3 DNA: TGCAGTGCTAATCGGATCCCTGAAGCTTTCTTT

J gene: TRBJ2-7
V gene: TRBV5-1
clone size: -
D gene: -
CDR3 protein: CASSLGQSPTYEQYF
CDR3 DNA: TGCGCCAGCAGCTTGGGACAGTCTCCCACCTACGAGCAGTACTTC

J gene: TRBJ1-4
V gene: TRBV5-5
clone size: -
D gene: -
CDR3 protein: CASSFRGGQYEKLFF
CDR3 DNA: TGTGCCAGCAGCTTCCGGGGGGGCCAGTACGAAAAACTGTTTTTT

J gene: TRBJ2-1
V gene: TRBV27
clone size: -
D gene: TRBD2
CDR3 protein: CASSFSGTSGYNEQFF
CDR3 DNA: TGTGCCAGCAGTTTCTCAGGGACTAGCGGCTACAATGAGCAGTTCTTC

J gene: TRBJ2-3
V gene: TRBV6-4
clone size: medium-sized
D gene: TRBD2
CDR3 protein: CASSEGLADTDTQYF
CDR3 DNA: TGTGCCAGCAGTGAGGGCCTAGCGGACACAGATACGCAGTATTTT

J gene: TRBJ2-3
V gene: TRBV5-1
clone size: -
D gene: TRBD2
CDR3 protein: CASSSRLAGGIDTQYF
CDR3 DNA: TGCGCCAGCAGCTCCAGACTAGCGGGGGGTATAGATACGCAGTATTTT

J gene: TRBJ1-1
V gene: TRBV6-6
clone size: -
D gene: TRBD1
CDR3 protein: CASSIRQGAAEAFF
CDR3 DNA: TGTGCCAGCAGTATACGTCAGGGGGCGGCGGAAGCTTTCTTT

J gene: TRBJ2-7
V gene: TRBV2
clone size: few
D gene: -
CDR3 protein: CASSEGVYEQYF
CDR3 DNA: TGTGCCAGCAGTGAAGGCGTTTACGAGCAGTACTTC

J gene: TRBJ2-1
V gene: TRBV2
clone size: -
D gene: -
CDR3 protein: CARGRLAFDVNEQFF
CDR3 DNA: TGTGCCAGGGGGAGACTCGCCTTCGACGTAAATGAGCAGTTCTTC

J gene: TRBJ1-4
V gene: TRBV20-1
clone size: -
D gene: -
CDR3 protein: CSASIVGTNEKLFF
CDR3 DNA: TGCAGTGCTAGTATTGTCGGAACTAATGAAAAACTGTTTTTT

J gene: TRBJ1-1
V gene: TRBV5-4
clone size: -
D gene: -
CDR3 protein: CASLDGGWSRVTEAFF
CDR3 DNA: TGTGCCAGCTTGGATGGGGGTTGGAGTCGGGTCACTGAAGCTTTCTTT

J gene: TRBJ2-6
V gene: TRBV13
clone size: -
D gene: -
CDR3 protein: CASLSSGGANVLTF
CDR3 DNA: TGTGCCAGCCTCTCGTCGGGCGGGGCCAACGTCCTGACTTTC

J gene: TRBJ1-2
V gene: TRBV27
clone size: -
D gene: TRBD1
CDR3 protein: CASSTDRRYGYTF
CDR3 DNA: TGTGCCAGCAGCACGGACAGGCGGTATGGCTACACCTTC